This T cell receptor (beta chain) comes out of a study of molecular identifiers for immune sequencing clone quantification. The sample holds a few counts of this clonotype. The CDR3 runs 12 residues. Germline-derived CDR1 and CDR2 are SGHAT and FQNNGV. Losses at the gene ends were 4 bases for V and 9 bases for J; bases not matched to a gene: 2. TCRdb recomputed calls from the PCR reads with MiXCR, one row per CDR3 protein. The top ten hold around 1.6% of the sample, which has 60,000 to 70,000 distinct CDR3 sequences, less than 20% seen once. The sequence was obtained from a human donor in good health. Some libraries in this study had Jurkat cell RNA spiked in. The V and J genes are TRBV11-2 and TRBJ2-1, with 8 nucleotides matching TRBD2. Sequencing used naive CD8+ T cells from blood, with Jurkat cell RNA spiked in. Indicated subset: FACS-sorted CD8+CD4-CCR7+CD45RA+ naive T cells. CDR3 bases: TGTGCCAGCAGCTCCGGGGGGGGTGAGCAGTTCTTC. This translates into CASSSGGGEQFF.